What follows are 17 T cell receptor beta chains derived from one specimen sequenced in a study of CD8 T cells in ankylosing spondylitis. Study observations and caveats: The study identified a TCR beta motif of several highly homologous variants that appeared characteristic of ankylosing spondylitis blood.

No antigens are known for them. TCRdb recomputed calls from the 5' RACE reads with MiXCR, one row per CDR3 protein. The sample contains about 210,000 distinct CDR3 sequences, more than 5.5% of which appear only once. Sequenced sample: blood, either unsorted or a sorted T cell fraction (not recorded which). The origin of the receptors is a male donor with ankylosing spondylitis.

The rearrangement joins TRBV6-5 to TRBJ2-1; 8 bases are shared with TRBD1. The germline V gene has CDR1 MNHEY and CDR2 SVGAGI. Trimming cost V 1 base and J 7 bases; bases outside gene matches: 6. CDR3 length: 15 amino acids. CDR3 DNA: TGTGCCAGCAGTTACTTCAGGGGGCGCGGGAATGAGCAGTTCTTC. Residues: CASSYFRGRGNEQFF.

Ten or more counts support this clonotype. This rearrangement joins TRBV24-1 to TRBJ2-3; 7 nucleotides match TRBD1. The J segment lost 1 base and the V segment lost 0 bases, leaving 3 bases of the junction unmatched. The CDR3 loop spans 16 amino acids. CDR1 is KGHDR, CDR2 SFDVKD, per germline. The CDR3 DNA is TGTGCCACCAGTGATTTGGACAGGGTAGGCACAGATACGCAGTATTTT. Translation: CATSDLDRVGTDTQYF.

At least ten counts were recorded for this clonotype. The chain links TRBV10-3 to TRBJ2-1; TRBD2 might be the D (6 bases). In germline, CDR1 is ENHRY, CDR2 SYGVKD. The CDR3 length is 13 residues. The V end was cut by 7 bases, the J end by 7 bases, with 14 bases between. CDR3 sequence (DNA): TGTGCCATCACCACCGGGAGCCCGAATGAGCAGTTCTTC. This codes for CAITTGSPNEQFF.

The chain employs TRBV27 and TRBJ2-7; 9 bases line up with TRBD1. The germline CDR1 and CDR2 sequences are MNHEY and SMNVEV (reference sequence). Trimming took 0 bases from V and 6 from J; bases not matched to a gene: 15. The CDR3 has 18 amino acids. CDR3 in amino acids: CASSLSAETGTGLGEQYF. CDR3 coding DNA: TGTGCCAGCAGTTTATCAGCCGAGACCGGGACAGGGCTGGGCGAGCAGTACTTC.

The rearrangement links TRBV13 to TRBJ2-7; possible D gene TRBD2, 5 bases. Germline values: CDR1 PRHDT, CDR2 FYEKMQ (reference sequence). The V end lost 0 bases, the J end lost 3 bases, and 9 bases lay between the germline ends. The CDR3 contains 14 residues. The chain's CDR3 is CASSLGGLNYEQYF. The DNA for the CDR3 is TGTGCCAGCAGCTTAGGAGGACTGAACTACGAGCAGTACTTC.

The table lists this clonotype with many counts. This chain joins TRBV20-1 and TRBJ2-2; D remains unclear. Looked up from germline, CDR1 is DFQATT and CDR2 is SNEGSKA (reference sequence). There are 11 residues in the CDR3. Trimming pared 7 bases from V and 6 bases from J, leaving 9 bases between. The CDR3 spells CSVPLAGELFF. The CDR3 DNA reads as TGCAGTGTGCCCCTCGCCGGGGAGCTGTTTTTT.

J is TRBJ2-1 and V is TRBV6-4; 9 nucleotides match TRBD2. The CDR3 spans 16 residues. Germline-derived CDR1 and CDR2 are MRHNA and SNTAGT. The ends lost 1 base at V and 8 bases at J; junction bases unmatched: 9. The CDR3 here is CASSDLAGGIGDEQFF. In nucleotides, the CDR3 is TGTGCCAGCAGTGACTTGGCGGGAGGGATCGGCGATGAGCAGTTCTTC.

This clonotype has ten or more counts. The chain has TRBV20-1 and TRBJ2-1; a possible D gene is TRBD2 (7 bases). From germline, CDR1 is DFQATT and CDR2 SNEGSKA (reference sequence). The CDR3 consists of 15 residues. The germline V and J ends were trimmed by 0 bases and 5 bases, with 14 bases remaining between them. In nucleotides, the CDR3 is TGCAGTGCTAGAGATCCCCGGGGGGCGGACAATGAGCAGTTCTTC. As protein: CSARDPRGADNEQFF.

The rearrangement joins TRBV11-2 to TRBJ2-7; 12 bases agree with TRBD2. This CDR3 spans 15 amino acids. Losses at the gene ends were 5 bases for V and 5 bases for J; bases not matched to a gene: 7. CDR1 and CDR2 (germline): SGHAT, FQNNGV. The CDR3 sequence: CASSQTSGRVHEQYF. The DNA for the CDR3 is TGTGCCAGCAGCCAGACTAGCGGGAGAGTCCACGAGCAGTACTTC.

To note about this clonotype: A much larger clonotype is one base distant, so this may be a read error. The CDR3 protein is CKNRPQHF. The CDR3, as DNA: TGTAAGAACCGGCCCCAGCATTTT. The V call is TRBV21-1, the J call TRBJ1-5. TRBV21-1 is deemed a pseudogene. The CDR3 contains 8 residues.

The chain couples TRBV7-8 to TRBJ2-7, with D tentatively TRBD1 (6 bases). Trimming took off 1 base at V and 4 bases at J, with 14 bases between the two ends. This CDR3 region has 15 residues. Germline values: CDR1 SGHVS, CDR2 FQNEAQ. CDR3 nucleotide sequence: TGTGCCAGCAGCTTAGGGACAGCAAAACCTTACGAGCAGTACTTC. Translated: CASSLGTAKPYEQYF.

At least ten counts were recorded for this clonotype. V and J are TRBV28 and TRBJ2-1; 8 bases align to TRBD2. Germline CDR1 and CDR2: MDHEN and SYDVKM. The CDR3 spans 16 residues. V shed 4 bases, J shed 5 bases, and the junction held 10 bases outside the gene matches. The CDR3 nucleotides read TGTGCCAGCAGTTCCAGCGGGGGCCCTGGACACAATGAGCAGTTCTTC. Its translation is CASSSSGGPGHNEQFF.

This clonotype was recorded many times. The rearrangement links TRBV5-1 to TRBJ1-4, with unresolved D. V was clipped by 2 bases and J by 7 bases, with 18 bases between them. The CDR3 extends over 16 amino acids. Germline V gives CDR1 SGHRS, CDR2 YFSETQ. The CDR3 DNA sequence: TGCGCCAGCAGCTTTACCGATTCCGTCGGGAGTGAAAAACTGTTTTTT. Translation: CASSFTDSVGSEKLFF.

V and J are TRBV7-6 and TRBJ2-1; 7 nucleotides line up with TRBD2. Germline-derived CDR1 and CDR2 are SGHVS and FNYEAQ. V lost 4 bases to trimming and J lost 8 bases; unmatched junction nucleotides: 11. This CDR3 spans 15 amino acids. The CDR3 loop is CASSSGPRGGHEQFF. The CDR3 DNA sequence: TGTGCCAGCAGCTCGGGACCTCGCGGGGGACATGAGCAGTTCTTC.

The V call is TRBV6-1, the J call TRBJ2-3; 7 nucleotides agree with TRBD1. Germline trimming cut 5 bases from V and 1 base from J; bases unmatched to any gene: 12. The CDR3 is made up of 17 amino acids. Germline CDR1 MNHNS, CDR2 SASEGT. In nucleotides, the CDR3 is TGTGCCAGCAGTCCCCGGACAGGTCCTAGCCGCACAGATACGCAGTATTTT. Protein sequence: CASSPRTGPSRTDTQYF.

The J gene is TRBJ2-1, the V gene TRBV3-1; 9 nucleotides agree with TRBD2. This CDR3 is built from 16 residues. The junction had 3 bases not matched to a gene; V was cut back by 2 bases and J by 1 base. Germline CDR1 LGHDT, CDR2 YNNKEL (reference sequence). CDR3 sequence (DNA): TGTGCCAGCAGCCAATATAGCGGGGGTTCCTACAATGAGCAGTTCTTC. Protein product: CASSQYSGGSYNEQFF.

The chain's CDR3 is CSGRGNYGYTF. The CDR3 coding sequence is TGCAGTGGCCGGGGCAACTATGGCTACACCTTC. The rearrangement uses TRBV20-1 and TRBJ1-2; tentatively, D is TRBD1 (5 bases). CDR1 is DFQATT, CDR2 SNEGSKA, per germline (reference sequence). This CDR3 comprises 11 residues. V lost 7 bases to trimming and J lost 2 bases, with 8 bases between them.